The rows below give T cell receptor beta chains drawn from one sample of a study of cytomegalovirus exposure and HLA in healthy donors. Sequencing used immunoSEQ multiplex PCR; TCRdb keeps in-frame clones, though not all of them. The sample contains under 200,000 clones, 75% to 90% of which appear only once. The sample consisted of PBMCs. These TCRs come from a human donor in good health. The CDR3 runs from the conserved cysteine through the conserved F or W. Size is stated for part of the rows, as once, few or many counts, or as a class when the clone is expanded.

TRBV5-1	TRBJ2-2	NA	CASSLRLAGDSGELFF
TRBV2	TRBJ2-1	NA	CASRPSGGAYEQFF
TRBV6-1	TRBJ2-7	few	CASREDPHSNYEQYF
TRBV20-1	TRBJ1-1	NA	CSAPGQVSTFF
TRBV15	TRBJ1-4	NA	CATSRGTGGMFGAGATNEKLFF
TRBV27	TRBJ2-3	once	CASAMGYISGGQRADTQYF
TRBV29-1	TRBJ2-7	NA	CSVRGTSYEQYF
TRBV25-1	TRBJ1-1	NA	CASSAPGLKNTEAFF
TRBV4-1	TRBJ1-2	NA	CASSPEGGISLYGYTF
TRBV23-1	TRBJ2-7	NA	CASSQSLREKLDYEQYF
TRBV4-2	TRBJ2-7	NA	CASSQGFSYEQYF
TRBV12-5	TRBJ2-3	NA	CASGLGVTDTQYF
TRBV19	TRBJ1-4	NA	CASGSDWEKLFF
TRBV15	TRBJ1-1	NA	CATRRDRVDTEAFF
TRBV4-3	TRBJ1-4	few	CASSQDLWAQGEKLFF
TRBV6-4	TRBJ1-2	NA	CASSTQDKANYGYTF
TRBV5-4	TRBJ2-7	NA	CASSLAGSGYEQYF
TRBV4-1	TRBJ1-2	few	CASSQLEEFYGYTF
TRBV6-5	TRBJ1-2	once	CASSRTGSYGYTF
TRBV6-5	TRBJ1-1	NA	CASSYQTGESTEAFF
TRBV27	TRBJ2-1	NA	CASSSALRGRYNEQFF
TRBV9	TRBJ1-6	NA	CASSARGHPNSPLHF
TRBV9	TRBJ1-4	NA	CASSARAGGATNEKLFF
TRBV7-2	TRBJ1-4	NA	CASSPWTGWNEKLFF
TRBV5-3	TRBJ2-2	few	CARSRDYNIAGGQLSGELFF
TRBV29-1	TRBJ2-1	NA	CSVEDRGDPFF
TRBV27	TRBJ2-3	NA	CASSLLGGARDTQYF
TRBV29-1	TRBJ1-1	once	CSVEGGQGSVTEAFF
TRBV27	TRBJ1-2	NA	CASSLQGNYGYTF
TRBV7-9	TRBJ1-1	NA	CASSPTNTEAFF
TRBV27	TRBJ1-6	NA	CASSSPLRGSYNSPLHF